This T cell receptor (beta chain) stems from a study of a mutant IDH1 vaccine in newly diagnosed glioma. Points on this clone: Its specificity is not known.

Some clones are missing from TCRdb's copy, which holds only in-frame ones; the method was immunoSEQ multiplex PCR. Here the sample spans around 41,000 clones, roughly 79% being singletons. Time point indicated: week 23, last vaccination. The study gave 300 ug of mutant IDH1 20-mer peptide per vaccine dose, with topical imiquimod. The CDR3 has 12 amino acids. CDR1 and CDR2 from the germline V gene are MGHDK and SYGVNS. Trimming removed 6 bases at V and 0 bases at J, with 5 bases between. J is TRBJ1-1 and V is TRBV25-1; no clear D gene. The source was PBMCs, collected from a glioma patient whose treatment included an IDH1 peptide vaccine. The receptor was isolated from a woman in her forties with glioma. Some clones in this sample may be carry-over from other donors' samples. This CDR3 reads CASRLMNTEAFF. CDR3 nucleotide sequence: TGTGCCAGCAGGCTTATGAACACTGAAGCTTTCTTT.